This TCR beta chain was sequenced during a study of vaccination effects on CD4 cells after COVID-19. Isolation of CD4+ T cells took place after about nine days of culture. TCRdb's table, derived via immunoSEQ multiplex PCR, lists solely in-frame clones and lacks some. The sample holds about 70,000 clones, around 77% seen once. Trimming pared 3 bases from V and 3 bases from J, leaving 15 bases between. The CDR3 has 16 residues. Germline assignment: CDR1 LNHNV and CDR2 YYDKDF (reference sequence). To note about this clone: The antigen is not known.

This clonotype was sampled from a human donor who received a COVID-19 vaccine. V and J are TRBV15 and TRBJ1-3; D remains unclear. Sequencing was performed on CD4+ T cells from PBMCs cultured without peptide, taken before COVID-19 vaccination. Written as DNA, the CDR3 is TGTGCCACCAGCAGCGAACCCGGGAGACTTGGAAACACCATATATTTT. Protein sequence: CATSSEPGRLGNTIYF.